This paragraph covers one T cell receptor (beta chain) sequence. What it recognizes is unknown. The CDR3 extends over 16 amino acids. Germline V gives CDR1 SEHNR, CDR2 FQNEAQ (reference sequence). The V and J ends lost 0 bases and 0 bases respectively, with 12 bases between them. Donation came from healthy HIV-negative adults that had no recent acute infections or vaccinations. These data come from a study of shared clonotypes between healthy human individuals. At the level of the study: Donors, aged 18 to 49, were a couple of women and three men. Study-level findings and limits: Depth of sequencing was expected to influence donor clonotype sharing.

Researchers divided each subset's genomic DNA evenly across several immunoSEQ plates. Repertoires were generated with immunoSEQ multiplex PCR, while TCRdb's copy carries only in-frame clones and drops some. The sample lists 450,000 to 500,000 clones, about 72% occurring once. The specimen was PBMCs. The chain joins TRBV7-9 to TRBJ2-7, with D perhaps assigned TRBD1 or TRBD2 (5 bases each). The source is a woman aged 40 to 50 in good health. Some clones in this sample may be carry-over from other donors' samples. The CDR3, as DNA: TGTGCCAGCAGCTTAGCGTTCGGGACGGACTCCTACGAGCAGTACTTC. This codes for CASSLAFGTDSYEQYF.